One sample yielded the 26 T cell receptor beta chains listed below, sequenced in a study of cytotoxic CD8 clonotypes in ibrutinib-treated CLL. Method: immunoSEQ multiplex PCR; TCRdb's copy keeps in-frame clones and lacks some. This repertoire shows around 310,000 clones, about 77% found once; its top ten account for roughly 7%. Source: PBMCs, taken before ibrutinib treatment. The receptors here all came from a human donor with chronic lymphocytic leukemia.

The chain has TRBV7-3 and TRBJ2-7; D unclear. The CDR3 loop spans 9 amino acids. Germline CDR1 SGHTA, CDR2 FQGTGA. The CDR3 here is CANHYEQYF. DNA of the CDR3: TGTGCTAACCATTACGAGCAGTACTTC.

J is TRBJ1-2 and V is TRBV4-3; possibly TRBD1 for D (6 bases). V shed 2 bases and J shed 2 bases, with 12 bases lying between them. The CDR3 spans 15 residues. Germline V CDR1 and CDR2: LGHNA, YSLEER. DNA of the CDR3: TGCGCCAGCAGCCAAAGGGCAGGGGCGAACTATGGCTACACCTTC. Residues: CASSQRAGANYGYTF.

Concerning this clone: Different DNA sequences within this sample yield the same CDR3. The genes are TRBV4-1 and TRBJ2-7; D call uncertain. The CDR3 is 11 residues long. The V end lost 3 bases, the J end lost 4 bases, and 4 bases lay between the germline ends. Germline assignment: CDR1 MGHRA and CDR2 YSYEKL. CDR3 sequence reads: CASSQEYEQYF. In DNA, the CDR3 is TGCGCCAGCAGCCAGGAATACGAGCAGTACTTC.

The chain links TRBV27 to TRBJ2-7; 13 positions match TRBD2. The length of the CDR3 is 15 residues. Losses at the gene ends were 5 bases for V and 3 bases for J; bases not matched to a gene: 4. Germline V gene lookup returns CDR1 MNHEY and CDR2 SMNVEV (reference sequence). In DNA form, the CDR3 reads TGTGCCAGCAGTACGGGACTAGCGGGATTCTACGAGCAGTACTTC. This codes for CASSTGLAGFYEQYF.

The rearrangement joins TRBV29-1 to TRBJ2-3; 8 bases map to TRBD2. Per the germline V gene, CDR1 is SQVTM and CDR2 is ANQGSEA. The V segment lost 4 bases and the J segment 2 bases; nucleotides outside the gene matches: 5. The CDR3 contains 14 residues. In DNA, the CDR3 is TGCAGCGTTGCAACTAGCGGAGCCACAGATACGCAGTATTTT. Its translation is CSVATSGATDTQYF.

The chain joins TRBV9 to TRBJ2-7; tentatively, D is TRBD1 (6 bases). Trimming shortened V by 0 bases and J by 7 bases, and 23 bases separated the two germline ends. Germline values: CDR1 SGDLS, CDR2 YYNGEE. The CDR3 is made up of 17 amino acids. CDR3 nucleotide sequence: TGTGCCAGCAGCGTAGGAGGGTCCGGGACACCCCCTAAAGAGCAGTACTTC. Its translation: CASSVGGSGTPPKEQYF.

The chain joins TRBV28 to TRBJ2-1, with 13 bases lining up with TRBD2. Germline values: CDR1 MDHEN, CDR2 SYDVKM. Trimming cost V 5 bases and J 6 bases; bases outside gene matches: 10. The CDR3 covers 17 residues. CDR3 nucleotide sequence: TGTGCCAGCAGTCAGGGACTAGCGGGGAGCTTAAGCAATGAGCAGTTCTTC. Its protein product is CASSQGLAGSLSNEQFF.

V gene TRBV18 combines with J gene TRBJ1-2; D is unresolved. The V end lost 4 bases, the J end lost 3 bases, and 12 bases lay between the germline ends. The CDR3 runs to 14 residues. From germline, CDR1 is KGHSH and CDR2 LQKENI. The CDR3 coding sequence is TGTGCCAGCTCACGCGGGAAAGTGGACTATGGCTACACCTTC. Its protein product is CASSRGKVDYGYTF.

In its sample, this clone was seen a few times. The chain joins TRBV7-9 to TRBJ1-4; D is unclear. V dropped 4 bases and J dropped 12 bases, with 21 bases sitting between them. Germline CDR1 and CDR2: SEHNR and FQNEAQ (reference sequence). The CDR3 sequence is 15 residues long. The DNA for the CDR3 is TGTGCCAGCAGCTCCTCCTGGTCGGGCTTAGAGGAACTGTTTTTT. It encodes CASSSSWSGLEELFF.

The chain carries TRBV30 and TRBJ1-2; no definite D call. The germline CDR1 and CDR2 sequences are GTSNPN and SVGIG (reference sequence). CDR3 size: 11 residues. Trimming shortened V by 1 base and J by 8 bases, and 8 bases separated the two germline ends. The CDR3 nucleotides are TGTGCCTGGAGTGGGGGTGGCGGCTACACCTTC. The encoded protein is CAWSGGGGYTF.

This rearrangement joins TRBV6-6 to TRBJ2-7; D gene ambiguous. This CDR3 is 15 amino acids long. Trimming took 6 bases from V and 6 from J, leaving 21 bases between them. Germline CDR1 is MNHNY and CDR2 is SVGAGI (reference sequence). The CDR3 spells CASRSLPSRTAEQYF. As DNA, the CDR3 is TGTGCCAGCAGGTCCCTCCCCTCCAGGACCGCCGAGCAGTACTTC.

The V and J genes are TRBV19 and TRBJ1-2, with D uncertain. CDR1 and CDR2 from the germline V gene are LNHDA and SQIVND (reference sequence). Deletions cut 7 bases from V and 8 bases from J, with 17 bases between. The CDR3 runs 13 residues. The CDR3 spells CASTPLGGRGYTF. CDR3 DNA sequence: TGTGCCAGTACCCCCCTGGGAGGGCGCGGCTACACCTTC.

This clone was recorded once. V is TRBV2 and J is TRBJ2-1, with D hard to call. This CDR3 comprises 9 residues. Germline V gene sequence: CDR1 SNHLY, CDR2 FYNNEI. V was clipped by 3 bases and J by 10 bases, with 1 base between them. The CDR3, as DNA: TGTGCCAGCAGTGACGAGCAGTTCTTC. This sequence encodes CASSDEQFF.

This sequence joins TRBV4-3 and TRBJ1-5; D perhaps matches TRBD1 (6 bases). There are 17 residues in the CDR3. Germline loops: CDR1 LGHNA, CDR2 YSLEER. V dropped 0 bases and J dropped 2 bases, with 14 bases sitting between them. As DNA, the CDR3 is TGCGCCAGCAGCCAAGATAGGGGGGGCGCGGGCAATCAGCCCCAGCATTTT. Protein product: CASSQDRGGAGNQPQHF.

The chain combines TRBV15 with TRBJ2-3; D gene ambiguous. The V end lost 2 bases, the J end lost 8 bases, and 8 bases lay between the germline ends. CDR3 size: 12 residues. From germline, CDR1 is LNHNV and CDR2 YYDKDF (reference sequence). The CDR3 reads CATSRTIGTQYF. CDR3 sequence (DNA): TGTGCCACCAGCAGAACTATTGGTACGCAGTATTTT.

This clone was detected once. This sequence joins TRBV11-3 and TRBJ2-1; 7 positions agree with TRBD2. The V gene's germline CDR1 is SGHNT and CDR2 YENEEA. This CDR3 has 17 amino acids. With V trimmed by 1 base and J by 7 bases, 13 bases remained unmatched. Here the CDR3 reads CASSLVRWAGEGNEQFF. The CDR3 nucleotides read TGTGCCAGCAGCTTAGTACGTTGGGCGGGAGAGGGTAATGAGCAGTTCTTC. Full variable domain (missing parts from reference TRBV11-3 and TRBJ2-1): EAGVVQSPRYKIIEKKQPVAFWCNPISGHNTLYWYLQNLGQGPELLIRYENEEAVDDSQLPKDRFSAERLKGVDSTLKIQPAELGDSAVYLCASSLVRWAGEGNEQFFGPGTRLTVL.

DNA of the CDR3: TGTGCCAGCTCACCAGGGAGGGGGCTGGACAATCAGCCCCAGCATTTT. Encoded protein: CASSPGRGLDNQPQHF. This rearrangement joins TRBV18 to TRBJ1-5; 7 bases are shared with TRBD1. There are 16 residues in the CDR3. V lost 2 bases and J lost 3; bases outside the gene matches: 7. Germline V gives CDR1 KGHSH, CDR2 LQKENI.

This sequence joins TRBV6-5 and TRBJ2-3; 12 nucleotides match TRBD2. The V gene end was trimmed by 4 bases and the J gene end by 4 bases; junction bases not matched to a gene: 6. The CDR3 loop spans 16 amino acids. CDR1 MNHEY and CDR2 SVGAGI come from the germline V gene. The CDR3 region is CASSFLTSGRSDTQYF. CDR3 sequence (DNA): TGTGCCAGCAGTTTCCTGACTAGCGGGAGATCAGATACGCAGTATTTT.

This chain links TRBV7-8 with TRBJ2-7, with D perhaps TRBD1 (6 bases). CDR3 size: 14 residues. CDR1 is SGHVS and CDR2 is FQNEAQ in the germline V gene. Deletions cut 5 bases from V and 6 bases from J, with 17 bases between. The CDR3 reads CASSPRTDSSEQYF. The CDR3, as DNA: TGTGCCAGCAGCCCGCGGACGGACAGTTCCGAGCAGTACTTC. Variable domain in full (rest from reference TRBV7-8 and TRBJ2-7): GAGVSQSPRYKVAKRGQDVALRCDPISGHVSLFWYQQALGQGPEFLTYFQNEAQLDKSGLPSDRFFAERPEGSVSTLKIQRTQQEDSAVYLCASSPRTDSSEQYFGPGTRLTVT.

The chain joins TRBV2 to TRBJ1-1; D uncertain. Trimming removed 6 bases at V and 0 bases at J, with 11 bases between. CDR1 and CDR2 from the germline V gene are SNHLY and FYNNEI. This CDR3 spans 14 amino acids. CDR3 in amino acids: CASSPSHLNTEAFF. CDR3 sequence (DNA): TGTGCCAGCAGCCCCTCCCATTTGAACACTGAAGCTTTCTTT.

The chain has TRBV15 and TRBJ1-1; TRBD1 aligns across 8 bases. Germline values: CDR1 LNHNV, CDR2 YYDKDF (reference sequence). Trimming removed 6 bases from V and 3 bases from J; junction bases left unmatched: 6. The CDR3 loop spans 14 amino acids. Here the CDR3 DNA reads TGTGCCACCAGTCGCGACAGGGGCTACACTGAAGCTTTCTTT. This encodes CATSRDRGYTEAFF.

This sequence joins TRBV5-6 and TRBJ2-7, with TRBD1 matching 8 bases. Germline CDR1 SGHDT, CDR2 YYEEEE. The CDR3 sequence is 14 residues long. The trim removed 4 bases at V and 3 bases at J, leaving 6 bases unmatched. The CDR3 loop is CASSADRVRYEQYF. The CDR3 coding sequence is TGTGCCAGCAGCGCGGACAGGGTACGCTACGAGCAGTACTTC. The full variable domain, in which reference TRBV5-6 and TRBJ2-7 provide the parts outside the CDR3, is DAGVTQSPTHLIKTRGQQVTLRCSPKSGHDTVSWYQQALGQGPQFIFQYYEEEERQRGNFPDRFSGHQFPNYSSELNVNALLLGDSALYLCASSADRVRYEQYFGPGTRLTVT.

The chain combines TRBV18 with TRBJ2-7; 7 bases are shared with TRBD1. The germline CDR1 and CDR2 sequences are KGHSH and LQKENI. The CDR3 sequence is 15 residues long. J was trimmed by 2 bases and V by 1 base; bases with no gene match: 5. The CDR3: CASSPRRQGTYEQYF. As DNA, the CDR3 is TGTGCCAGCTCACCACGGAGACAGGGTACCTACGAGCAGTACTTC.

V gene TRBV5-1 combines with J gene TRBJ2-3; 10 nucleotides agree with TRBD2. Per the germline V gene, CDR1 is SGHRS and CDR2 is YFSETQ. V trimming: 7 bases; J trimming: 2 bases; junction bases outside the gene matches: 4. The CDR3 totals 14 residues. The chain's CDR3 is CASGLAALTDTQYF. The CDR3 nucleotides are TGCGCCAGCGGACTAGCGGCACTCACAGATACGCAGTATTTT.

The chain uses TRBV2 and TRBJ2-5; D gene ambiguous. Trimming took off 6 bases at V and 3 bases at J, with 8 bases between the two ends. Germline values: CDR1 SNHLY, CDR2 FYNNEI. The CDR3 runs to 12 residues. CDR3 region: CASRVGKETQYF. The CDR3 coding sequence is TGTGCCAGCAGGGTGGGGAAAGAGACCCAGTACTTC.

The chain has TRBV19 and TRBJ2-7, with TRBD2 as a possible D gene (6 bases). The CDR3 has 16 residues. The V and J ends lost 8 bases and 0 bases respectively, with 20 bases between them. Germline loops: CDR1 LNHDA, CDR2 SQIVND (reference sequence). This CDR3 is CASSPKDPEGSYEQYF. The CDR3 bases are TGTGCCAGTTCCCCGAAGGATCCGGAGGGCTCCTACGAGCAGTACTTC.